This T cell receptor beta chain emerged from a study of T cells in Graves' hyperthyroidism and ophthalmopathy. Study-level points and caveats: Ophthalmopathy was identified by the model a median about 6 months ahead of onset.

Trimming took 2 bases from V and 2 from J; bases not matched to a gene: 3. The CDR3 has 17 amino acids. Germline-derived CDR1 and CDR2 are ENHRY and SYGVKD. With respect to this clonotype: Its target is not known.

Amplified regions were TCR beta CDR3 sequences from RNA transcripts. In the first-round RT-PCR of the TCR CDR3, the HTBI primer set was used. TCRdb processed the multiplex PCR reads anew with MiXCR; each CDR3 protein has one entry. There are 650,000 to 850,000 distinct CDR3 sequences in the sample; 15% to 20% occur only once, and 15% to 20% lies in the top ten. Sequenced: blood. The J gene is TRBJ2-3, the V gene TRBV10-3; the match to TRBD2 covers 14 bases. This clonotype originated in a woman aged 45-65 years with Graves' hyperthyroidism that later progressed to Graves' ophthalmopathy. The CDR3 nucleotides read TGTGCCATCAGTGAGCCGGGACTAGCGGGGGACACAGATACGCAGTATTTT. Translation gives CAISEPGLAGDTDTQYF.